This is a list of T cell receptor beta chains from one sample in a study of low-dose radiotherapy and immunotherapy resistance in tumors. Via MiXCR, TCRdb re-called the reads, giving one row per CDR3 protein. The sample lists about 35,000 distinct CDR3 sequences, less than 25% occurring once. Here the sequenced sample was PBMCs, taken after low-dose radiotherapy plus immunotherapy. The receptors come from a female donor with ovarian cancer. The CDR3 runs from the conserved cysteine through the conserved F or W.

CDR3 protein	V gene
CASSLSGNEQFF	TRBV2
CASSQESSGHGGKNIQYF	TRBV4-2
CSARDQYGVNEQFF	TRBV20-1
CASSPKGGVNGYTF	TRBV13
CASSSPSYNEQFF	TRBV6-6
CSAPAQGVFNEQFF	TRBV20-1
CASSLTDMNTEAFF	TRBV9
CASSLGMSGGTGELFF	TRBV11-3
CSARGGDLMNTEAFF	TRBV20-1
CAISTGLFSYEQYF	TRBV10-3
CASSPPKGGLLDGYTF	TRBV7-8
CASSPRTGKGIQYF	TRBV14
CAISDARGDSYEQYF	TRBV10-3
CASSKEGQGDNEQFF	TRBV21-1
CASSPRTGSNTEAFF	TRBV12-3/TRBV12-4
CASSHTPDTQYF	TRBV19
CASGQPNQPQHF	TRBV2
CASSLQGLDTDTQYF	TRBV5-1
CASTKLAGYYEQYF	TRBV28
CASSDAQGRYEQYF	TRBV25-1
CASTLLAGGNTDTQYF	TRBV5-1
CSVLGDSISYNEQFF	TRBV29-1
CAWTESGLNQPQHF	TRBV30
CASSEGLAGGHEQFF	TRBV6-2/TRBV6-3
CASSLNEQFF	TRBV28
CASSPIDTDYSGANVLTF	TRBV18
CASSSGGYNQPQHF	TRBV6-2/TRBV6-3
CASSLATGTLGTGELFF	TRBV7-2
CASTVNPGLAQEETQYF	TRBV28
CASSSGGGWDTQYF	TRBV28
CASSLLAGTGGTAPGSPLHF	TRBV28
CASSLRHSAGANVLTF	TRBV27
CASSRKRGQPQHF	TRBV23-1
CASTGTVYQETQYF	TRBV7-2
CAISESPSGDYNEQFF	TRBV10-3